The source of this TCR beta chain is a study of blood T cell repertoires in COVID-19. V lost 3 bases and J lost 4; bases outside the gene matches: 8. CDR1 is GTSNPN, CDR2 SVGIG, per germline (reference sequence). The CDR3 loop spans 14 amino acids. TCRdb keeps only in-frame clones here, not all; method: immunoSEQ multiplex PCR. The sample lists roughly 72,000 clones; over 80% were seen once. The J gene is TRBJ1-2, the V gene TRBV30; 7 nucleotides line up with TRBD1. The sequence was obtained from a woman older than 75 with acute or convalescent COVID-19. The sample consisted of peripheral blood. The CDR3 region is CAWSGDRTPYGYTF. DNA of the CDR3: TGTGCCTGGAGCGGGGACAGAACTCCCTATGGCTACACCTTC.